The present TCR beta chain was sequenced within a study of vaccination and CD4 T cells after COVID-19 (dated by TCRdb to 2021 to 2024). Notes on the research overall: SARS-CoV-2 positivity had been established in the convalescent patients by nasal swab PCR, and mild disease was recorded in under ten of these patients and severe disease in one. In fewer than 12 COVID-19 convalescent patients and a few infection-naive healthy vaccine recipients, researchers compared the spike-specific CD4+ TCR repertoire from before mRNA vaccination with the repertoire from after. Post-COVID blood samples were collected from convalescent patients a median of around 96 days after diagnosis, with a range of about 30 to 161 days. In control cultures, a CEFX viral epitope pool was used as positive control, an HIV-1 Nef peptide pool was used as negative control, or no peptide was added. The cultures were stimulated with overlapping spike peptide pools from SARS-CoV-2 and from the common cold coronaviruses HCoV-NL63, HCoV-OC43 and HCoV-229E. In the convalescent cohort there were six males and four females, among whom were two Hispanic individuals, seven Caucasians, two Asians and one multiracial person. Two doses of either the Pfizer-BioNTech BNT162b2 vaccine (n=8) or the Moderna mRNA-1273 vaccine (n=2) were administered to participants. Post-vaccine blood samples were taken a median of around 70 days after the second vaccine dose, with a range of roughly 14 to 250 days.

The full study reports these points: The median count of SARS-CoV-2-reactive clonotypes went up from roughly 21 after infection to about 41 after vaccination, although the change was not significant. Among the post-vaccine SARS-CoV-2-reactive clones in convalescent patients, a median approximately 90% showed up only after vaccination, which suggests vaccine-specific priming. The number of convalescent patients in the study was relatively small, and the study did not examine early timepoints following natural infection. In convalescent patients, nearly all vaccine-specific clones (304 of 307) were found to be mono-reactive for SARS-CoV-2 spike rather than cross-reactive with common cold coronaviruses.

The treatment or condition label of this sample denotes: roughly ten-day PBMC culture with coronavirus spike peptide pools or control peptides (ViraFEST assay). The ViraFEST assay was used in the study, in which antigen-specific T cells were expanded with peptide pools and expanded clonotypes were subsequently identified by TCR sequencing. The convalescent patients' positive SARS-CoV-2 PCR tests were from March to December 2020, which was before the Alpha, Beta and Delta variants emerged in the United States. Each well held fewer than 2.5 million PBMCs cultured with approximately 9.2 ug/ml peptide pools in IMDM containing about 5% human AB serum and 9 to 10 IU/ml IL-2. On days 3 and 7, half of the culture medium was replaced with fresh IL-2-containing medium. After approximately 11 days of culture, CD4+ T cells were isolated by negative selection with the EasySep CD4+ T cell isolation kit. Ficoll-Paque Plus gradient centrifugation was used to isolate PBMCs from whole blood, and the isolated PBMCs were then either used fresh or cryopreserved at -140C. Culture conditions were generally each tested in triplicate wells.

Including cysteine and phenylalanine, the CDR3 has 15 amino acids. Of all the DNA, just the CDR3 is kept, 45 bases in frame from base 1. The junction carries 14 bases between V and J, which are trimmed by 1 base and 5 bases respectively. The germline V gene provides CDR1 SGHTA and CDR2 FQGNSA. About this clonotype itself: Its antigen is unknown. No qualities accompany the bases; no much larger clone lies one base away.

Receptor libraries were prepared by PCR. DNA from cultured CD4+ T cells underwent TCR sequencing with the Oncomine TCR Beta short-read assay at the Johns Hopkins FTIC core. The QIAamp micro DNA kit was used to extract genomic DNA from the cultured CD4+ T cells. The Oncomine TCR Beta libraries from cultured CD4+ T cells were pooled using unique dual indexes and then sequenced on an Illumina iSeq 100. Per the source publication's procedure: Non-productive sequences were filtered out, and CDR3s that did not start with C, did not end with F or W, or were shorter than 7 amino acids were discarded. Antigen-specific clonotypes were identified with the MANAFEST web application by comparing peptide-stimulated wells with reference and other culture wells. An FDR below 0.05, an odds ratio above 5, and a productive frequency above 0.1% in at least two of three replicate wells were required for clones to be considered positive. Clonotypes that were significantly expanded in both SARS-CoV-2 spike wells and at least one common cold coronavirus spike condition were defined as cross-reactive. Using R version 3.6.1, CDR3 homology was evaluated through Levenshtein distances (stringdist) along with unrooted phylogenetic trees (ape). TCRdb applied fastp at Q25 and MiXCR to the public reads, then kept only in-frame beta chains. Rows are combined by CDR3 protein, so each entry shows the most common genes and DNA. None of the V and J calls come from the authors' own analysis; TCRdb made them. In this sample the table shows under 20,000 distinct CDR3 sequences, 44% of which occur a single time. The ten largest clones represent 20% to 30% of the sample.

The sequence was obtained from a human donor who had recovered from COVID-19. The material was CD4+ T cells from blood, cultured in vitro, obtained before SARS-CoV-2 vaccination. The sequence joins TRBV7-2 to TRBJ2-5, and possibly TRBD2, on 6 matching bases. The nucleotides are TGTGCCAGCAGCTTAGGTTGGGCAGGGAGGGAGACCCAGTACTTC. This is translated as CASSLGWAGRETQYF. When the CDR3 is completed using the reference TRBV7-2 and TRBJ2-5 genes on either side, the full variable domain is GAGVSQSPSNKVTEKGKDVELRCDPISGHTALYWYRQSLGQGLEFLIYFQGNSAPDKSGLPSDRFSAERTGGSVSTLTIQRTQQEDSAVYLCASSLGWAGRETQYFGPGTRLLVL.